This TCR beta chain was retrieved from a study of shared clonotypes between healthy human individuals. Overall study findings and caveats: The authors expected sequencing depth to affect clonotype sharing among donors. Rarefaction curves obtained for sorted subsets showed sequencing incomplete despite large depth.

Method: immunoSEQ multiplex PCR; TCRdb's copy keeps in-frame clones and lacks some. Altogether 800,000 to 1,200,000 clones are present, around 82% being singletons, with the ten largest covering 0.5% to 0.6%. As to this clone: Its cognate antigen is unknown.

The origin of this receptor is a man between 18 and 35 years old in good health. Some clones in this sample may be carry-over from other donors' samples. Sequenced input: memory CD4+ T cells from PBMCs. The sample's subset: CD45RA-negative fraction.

The CDR3 nucleotides are TGCGCCAGCAGCGTCGGGGTCAATGAGCAGTTCTTC. Its protein is CASSVGVNEQFF. The chain uses TRBV10-2 and TRBJ2-1; a weak D match, TRBD2 (5 bases). This CDR3 contains 12 residues. V gave up 6 bases and J gave up 6 bases, with 9 bases separating them. Germline-derived CDR1 and CDR2 are WSHSY and SAAADI.